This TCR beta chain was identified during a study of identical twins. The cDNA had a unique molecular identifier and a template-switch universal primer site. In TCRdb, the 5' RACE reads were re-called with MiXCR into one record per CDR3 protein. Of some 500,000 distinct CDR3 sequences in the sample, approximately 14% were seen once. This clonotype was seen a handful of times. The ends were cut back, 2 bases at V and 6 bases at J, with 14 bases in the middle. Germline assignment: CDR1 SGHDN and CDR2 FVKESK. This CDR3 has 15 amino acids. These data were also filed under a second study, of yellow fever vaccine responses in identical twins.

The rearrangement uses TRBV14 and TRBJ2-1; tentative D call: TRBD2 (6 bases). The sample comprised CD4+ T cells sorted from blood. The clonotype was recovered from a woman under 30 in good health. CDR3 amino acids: CASSQKELAGNEQFF. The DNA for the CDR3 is TGTGCCAGCAGCCAAAAAGAACTAGCTGGCAATGAGCAGTTCTTC.